The clone carrying this TCR beta chain was counted at least ten times. What it binds is unknown. The sample comes from a study of blood T cells in healthy people across ages. Overall study results and limits: Long-lived and aged donors differed, with more naive CD4+ cells and higher diversity in the long-lived. The fall in TCR beta diversity per million T cells was roughly linear with age. Conclusively comparing naive with antigen-experienced cells was impossible with unsorted PBMCs.

The CDR3 covers 15 residues. Trimming took 4 bases from V and 1 from J, leaving 13 bases between them. Germline CDR1 SEHNR, CDR2 FQNEAQ (reference sequence). Together with a sample-barcoded 5' primer, a J-beta primer mix was included in a second PCR lasting roughly 6 to 12 cycles. TCRdb reprocessed the 5' RACE reads via MiXCR and lists one record per CDR3 protein. The table has around 670,000 distinct CDR3 sequences, about 30% seen once. Sequencing was done on a sample of blood. The gene calls are TRBV7-9 and TRBJ2-5; possibly TRBD1 for D (6 bases). This TCR was sampled from a woman over 75 in good health. The CDR3 loop is CASSSRGRSQETQYF. CDR3 coding DNA: TGTGCCAGCAGCTCCAGGGGCCGATCCCAAGAGACCCAGTACTTC. The full variable domain, in which reference TRBV7-9 and TRBJ2-5 provide the parts outside the CDR3, is DTGVSQNPRHKITKRGQNVTFRCDPISEHNRLYWYRQTLGQGPEFLTYFQNEAQLEKSRLLSDRFSAERPKGSFSTLEIQRTEQGDSAMYLCASSSRGRSQETQYFGPGTRLLVL.